Below are 23 T cell receptor beta chains sequenced from a single sample in a study of blood T cell repertoires in COVID-19. Clones were sequenced by immunoSEQ multiplex PCR, and TCRdb holds only the in-frame ones, with some missing. The sample yields about 35,000 clones, roughly 80% seen once. Sequenced input: peripheral blood. The receptor source for this set is a man in his fifties or sixties with acute or convalescent COVID-19.

CDR3 in amino acids: CASSYGTSGNTGELFF. In DNA form, the CDR3 reads TGTGCCAGCAGTTACGGAACTAGCGGAAACACCGGGGAGCTGTTTTTT. The chain recombines TRBV6-5 with TRBJ2-2, with TRBD2 matching over 8 bases. V lost 2 bases, J lost 2 bases, and 4 bases stayed unmatched. CDR1 and CDR2 (germline): MNHEY, SVGAGI. The CDR3 length is 16 residues.

The chain couples TRBV29-1 to TRBJ2-1; 8 bases line up with TRBD2. V gave up 6 bases and J gave up 0 bases; unmatched junction bases: 7. CDR3 length: 15 residues. The germline gives CDR1 SQVTM, CDR2 ANQGSEA. DNA for the CDR3: TGCAGCGTATCCTGGGCGGGGGGCTCCTACAATGAGCAGTTCTTC. Translated, it gives CSVSWAGGSYNEQFF.

The chain couples TRBV7-8 to TRBJ2-4; maybe TRBD2 (6 bases). V gave up 3 bases and J gave up 0 bases, with 6 bases separating them. Germline V gene lookup returns CDR1 SGHVS and CDR2 FQNEAQ. The CDR3 loop spans 14 amino acids. DNA of the CDR3: TGTGCCAGCAGCTTTAGCGGAGCCAAAAACATTCAGTACTTC. Translating gives CASSFSGAKNIQYF.

CDR3 nucleotides: TGTGCCAGCACCAGAACAGGGTTTGGGGCGCCCCAGCATTTT. It yields the protein CASTRTGFGAPQHF. The chain is built from TRBV28 and TRBJ1-5; D perhaps matches TRBD1 (6 bases). Germline-derived CDR1 and CDR2 are MDHEN and SYDVKM. CDR3 size: 14 residues. V gave up 7 bases and J gave up 9 bases, with 19 bases separating them.

The rearrangement uses TRBV5-1 and TRBJ2-2; D unclear. Per the germline V gene, CDR1 is SGHRS and CDR2 is YFSETQ. V lost 2 bases and J 0 bases, leaving 11 bases between the germline ends. This CDR3 contains 16 residues. CDR3 nucleotide sequence: TGCGCCAGCAGCTTACCTATAAACCCGAACACCGGGGAGCTGTTTTTT. This encodes CASSLPINPNTGELFF.

There are a few counts of this clone. V gene TRBV25-1 combines with J gene TRBJ2-2, with D possibly being TRBD2 (5 bases). This CDR3 is built from 14 residues. The germline V gene has CDR1 MGHDK and CDR2 SYGVNS. The V gene lost 4 bases and the J gene lost 0 bases, with 6 bases spanning the gap. The CDR3 nucleotides read TGTGCCAGCAGTGGGAGGACGAACACCGGGGAGCTGTTTTTT. The encoded protein is CASSGRTNTGELFF.

The chain uses TRBV5-4 and TRBJ2-7; D is uncertain. Germline CDR1 reads SGHNT; CDR2 reads YYREEE (reference sequence). The CDR3 runs 14 residues. The germline V and J ends were trimmed by 0 bases and 0 bases, with 7 bases remaining between them. In DNA form, the CDR3 reads TGTGCCAGCAGCTTGGTTCCGGGCTCCTACGAGCAGTACTTC. It specifies CASSLVPGSYEQYF.

V gene TRBV19 combines with J gene TRBJ2-2; possibly TRBD1 for D (5 bases). This CDR3 has 11 amino acids. The V gene lost 8 bases and the J gene lost 7 bases, with 8 bases spanning the gap. Germline CDR1 LNHDA, CDR2 SQIVND (reference sequence). CDR3 sequence: CASCQGGELFF. The CDR3 bases are TGTGCCAGTTGCCAGGGCGGGGAGCTGTTTTTT. Variable domain in full (rest from reference TRBV19 and TRBJ2-2): DGGITQSPKYLFRKEGQNVTLSCEQNLNHDAMYWYRQDPGQGLRLIYYSQIVNDFQKGDIAEGYSVSREKKESFPLTVTSAQKNPTAFYLCASCQGGELFFGEGSRLTVL.

The V call is TRBV21-1, the J call TRBJ2-7; the table's D call of TRBD2 was not tested on the DNA. TRBV21-1 counts as a pseudogene. This CDR3 is built from 13 residues. The CDR3 is CARARDWSYEQYF. The CDR3, as DNA: TGTGCCAGAGCACGGGACTGGTCCTACGAGCAGTACTTC.

This chain links TRBV5-1 with TRBJ2-5, with D possibly TRBD1 on 6 matching bases. V was pared by 4 bases and J by 1 base, with 11 bases between. The CDR3 sequence is 14 residues long. Germline CDR1 reads SGHRS; CDR2 reads YFSETQ. This CDR3 reads CASSTGTIQETQYF. The CDR3 DNA is TGCGCCAGCAGCACCGGGACAATCCAAGAGACCCAGTACTTC.

The V call is TRBV7-9, the J call TRBJ2-7; a weak D match, TRBD1 (6 bases). Germline lookup yields CDR1 SEHNR and CDR2 FQNEAQ (reference sequence). This CDR3 region has 14 residues. Trimming stripped 5 bases from V and 2 bases from J, with 13 bases between. CDR3 in DNA: TGTGCCAGCAGCCACGACAGGAATGCCTACGAGCAGTACTTC. As protein: CASSHDRNAYEQYF.

This clone was counted a single time. The V and J genes are TRBV6-1 and TRBJ2-1; 13 bases align to TRBD2. This CDR3 comprises 15 residues. Per the germline V gene, CDR1 is MNHNS and CDR2 is SASEGT. The junction had 4 bases not matched to a gene; V was cut back by 2 bases and J by 9 bases. The CDR3 spells CASSEIRTSGGEQFF. The DNA of the CDR3 is TGTGCCAGCAGTGAAATAAGGACTAGCGGGGGTGAGCAGTTCTTC.

This chain connects TRBV15 to TRBJ2-1; a possible D gene is TRBD1 (5 bases). The length of the CDR3 is 13 residues. Germline V gene sequence: CDR1 LNHNV, CDR2 YYDKDF (reference sequence). V lost 5 bases and J 6 bases, leaving 11 bases between the germline ends. CDR3 sequence: CATSVGALNEQFF. The CDR3 nucleotides are TGTGCCACCAGCGTTGGGGCCCTCAATGAGCAGTTCTTC.

The rearrangement joins TRBV5-1 to TRBJ2-7; D remains unclear. The V gene's germline CDR1 is SGHRS and CDR2 YFSETQ. The CDR3 is made up of 13 amino acids. V lost 1 base to trimming and J lost 3 bases, with 8 bases between them. CDR3 sequence reads: CASSLPSGYEQYF. The CDR3 DNA reads as TGCGCCAGCAGCTTGCCCTCCGGCTACGAGCAGTACTTC.

The V and J genes are TRBV27 and TRBJ1-5, with D perhaps matching TRBD1 (6 bases). Germline lookup yields CDR1 MNHEY and CDR2 SMNVEV (reference sequence). There are 14 residues in the CDR3. V lost 5 bases and J 1 base, leaving 9 bases between the germline ends. For the CDR3, the DNA is TGTGCCAGCAGTCATGGACAGAGCAATCAGCCCCAGCATTTT. It is translated as CASSHGQSNQPQHF.

The CDR3 nucleotides read TGTGCCTGGAACGGAAGGCGCGAGGGTGGAGAGACCCAGTACTTC. Residues: CAWNGRREGGETQYF. The chain combines TRBV30 with TRBJ2-5; D is possibly TRBD2 (5 bases). The germline gives CDR1 GTSNPN, CDR2 SVGIG (reference sequence). This CDR3 is built from 15 residues. With 4 bases removed from V and 4 bases from J, the gap between germline ends came to 19 bases.

The chain has TRBV19 and TRBJ1-1; 9 bases match TRBD1. The CDR3 has 13 amino acids. Germline V gene lookup returns CDR1 LNHDA and CDR2 SQIVND (reference sequence). The V and J ends lost 10 bases and 3 bases, in that order; junction bases with no gene match: 6. CDR3 sequence: CAIKQGADTEAFF. Here the CDR3 DNA reads TGTGCCATTAAACAGGGGGCGGACACTGAAGCTTTCTTT.

The V call is TRBV5-1, the J call TRBJ2-5; 7 nucleotides line up with TRBD2. The CDR3 is 14 amino acids. Germline V gene lookup returns CDR1 SGHRS and CDR2 YFSETQ. J gave up 5 bases and V 7 bases, and 11 bases lay outside the gene matches. The CDR3 is CASQREGKRETQYF. As DNA, the CDR3 is TGCGCCAGCCAGAGGGAGGGTAAACGGGAGACCCAGTACTTC.

This chain connects TRBV13 to TRBJ1-4, with unresolved D. Germline loops: CDR1 PRHDT, CDR2 FYEKMQ (reference sequence). The CDR3 length is 12 residues. V was cut by 5 bases and J by 7 bases, with 8 bases left in between. The CDR3 nucleotides are TGTGCCAGCAGCGTCCGTTCTGAAAAACTGTTTTTT. It is translated as CASSVRSEKLFF.

V usage is TRBV12-3 or TRBV12-4 and J usage is TRBJ1-5; D call uncertain. CDR3 size: 12 residues. Trimming pared 3 bases from V and 6 bases from J, leaving 6 bases between. The chain's CDR3 is CASSFEVQPQHF. The CDR3, as DNA: TGTGCCAGCAGTTTCGAGGTTCAGCCCCAGCATTTT.

The chain uses TRBV5-8 and TRBJ2-7, with D possibly TRBD1 on 5 matching bases. Germline values: CDR1 SGHTS, CDR2 YDEGEE. The CDR3 runs to 15 residues. Trimming left V 3 bases short and J 3 bases short, with 16 bases between. CDR3 coding DNA: TGTGCCAGCAGCTGGGCATTTCGAAGGGGCTACGAGCAGTACTTC. It yields the protein CASSWAFRRGYEQYF.

The chain links TRBV28 to TRBJ1-4, with 7 bases aligning to TRBD1. V trimming: 3 bases; J trimming: 8 bases; junction bases outside the gene matches: 6. Germline V CDR1 and CDR2: MDHEN, SYDVKM. This CDR3 is 14 amino acids long. The CDR3 loop reads CASSLSTGYEKLFF. CDR3 DNA sequence: TGTGCCAGCAGTTTGTCGACAGGGTACGAAAAACTGTTTTTT.

The count of this clone is one. CDR3 sequence reads: CAWSLRGTGDEQYF. In DNA form, the CDR3 reads TGTGCCTGGAGCCTTAGAGGGACAGGGGACGAGCAGTACTTC. The chain is built from TRBV30 and TRBJ2-7, with 10 bases aligning to TRBD1. The V segment lost 3 bases and the J segment 5 bases; nucleotides outside the gene matches: 7. The CDR3 is 14 residues long. Germline values: CDR1 GTSNPN, CDR2 SVGIG (reference sequence).